The T cell receptor beta chain under discussion was sequenced for a study of cytotoxic CD8 clonotypes in ibrutinib-treated CLL. Notes on the study in general: Clonality was higher at baseline than in age-matched healthy donors and tracked circulating CD8+ T-cell counts. There were few public clonotypes, and on treatment they contracted or stayed stable.

As for this clone: Its antigen remains unidentified.

Deep sequencing aimed at 1 in 200,000 to 1 in 1 million T cells' resolution. Measured with immunoSEQ multiplex PCR; TCRdb has only the in-frame clones, and not every one. The sample lists 300,000 or so clones; 67% were seen once. The junction had 3 bases not matched to a gene; V was cut back by 3 bases and J by 0 bases. CDR3 length: 16 residues. Per germline, CDR1 SGHRS and CDR2 YFSETQ. The chain has TRBV5-1 and TRBJ1-6; 7 bases are shared with TRBD1. This TCR was sampled from a human donor with chronic lymphocytic leukemia. Source: PBMCs, taken after 36 months of ibrutinib treatment. CDR3 DNA: TGCGCCAGCAGCTCGCGGGACAGCTCCTATAATTCACCCCTCCACTTT. Translating gives CASSSRDSSYNSPLHF. The variable domain in full, completed from reference TRBV5-1 and TRBJ1-6, reads KAGVTQTPRYLIKTRGQQVTLSCSPISGHRSVSWYQQTPGQGLQFLFEYFSETQRNKGNFPGRFSGRQFSNSRSEMNVSTLELGDSALYLCASSSRDSSYNSPLHFGNGTRLTVT.